One and the same sample provided the 11 T cell receptor beta chains below, sequenced in a study of tumor-infiltrating lymphocytes in primary liver carcinoma. The template, roughly 0.45 ug total RNA, yielded TCR beta cDNA made with a constant-region primer. Each TCR beta library was derived from three nested multiplex PCR rounds that employed slightly modified ARM-PCR. The first two PCR rounds used TRBV1-TRBV30 primers with a Cbeta primer, 10 cycles each. TCRdb analysed the multiplex PCR reads with MiXCR anew, one entry per CDR3 protein. The sample records tens of thousands of distinct CDR3 sequences, roughly 69% being singletons. From about 19-30 mg of unsorted bulk tissue, DNA and RNA were co-extracted together. Sequenced input: tumor-adjacent normal liver tissue. Receptors originate from a man aged 35-49 years with primary liver carcinoma and hepatitis B virus infection.

Concerning this clonotype: The junction does not match germline at one end; this may be a read error. V and J are TRBV5-4 and TRBJ2-1; 7 bases fit TRBD2. The CDR3 contains 15 residues. Looked up from germline, CDR1 is SGHNT and CDR2 is YYREEE (reference sequence). This CDR3 reads CASCLVGGGYNEHFF. In DNA form, the CDR3 reads TGTGCCAGCTGTCTCGTTGGGGGGGGTTACAATGAGCACTTCTTC.

V and J are TRBV6-1 and TRBJ2-7; TRBD1 matches 7 bases. The CDR3 loop spans 16 amino acids. Trimming removed 6 bases from V and 2 bases from J; junction bases left unmatched: 13. Germline V gene sequence: CDR1 MNHNS, CDR2 SASEGT. The CDR3 coding sequence is TGTGCCAGCAGCCCGGACGGGACAGAGTACACCTACGAGCAGTACTTC. This translates into CASSPDGTEYTYEQYF.

There are many counts of this clonotype. The gene calls are TRBV29-1 and TRBJ2-1; no firm D call. Looked up from germline, CDR1 is SQVTM and CDR2 is ANQGSEA. V lost 3 bases to trimming and J lost 0 bases, with 12 bases between them. The CDR3 runs 15 residues. The DNA of the CDR3 is TGCAGCGTTGATACCGTAGGCACCTCCTACAATGAGCAGTTCTTC. Translation: CSVDTVGTSYNEQFF.

The chain carries TRBV18 and TRBJ2-1; D might be TRBD1 (6 bases). Trimming pared 3 bases from V and 2 bases from J, leaving 14 bases between. CDR3 length equals 16 residues. The V gene's germline CDR1 is KGHSH and CDR2 LQKENI. The CDR3 loop is CASSPDLQGTYNEQFF. The CDR3 nucleotides are TGTGCCAGCTCACCGGACTTGCAGGGGACCTACAATGAGCAGTTCTTC.

The chain employs TRBV5-1 and TRBJ2-2; TRBD1 matches 9 bases. Trimming at V came to 4 bases and at J to 5 bases, leaving 6 bases not matched to a gene. CDR1 is SGHRS and CDR2 is YFSETQ in the germline V gene. The CDR3 extends over 15 amino acids. CDR3 bases: TGCGCCAGCAGCACTTCCGGGACAGGGACCGGGGAGCTGTTTTTT. It translates to CASSTSGTGTGELFF.

In the case of this clonotype: A read error may account for a junction end that differs from germline. The chain joins TRBV6-1 to TRBJ2-1, with 8 bases identical to TRBD2. The CDR3 loop spans 14 amino acids. Looked up from germline, CDR1 is MNHNS and CDR2 is SASEGT. CDR3 sequence reads: CAISEPGLDNEQFF. CDR3 nucleotide sequence: TGTGCCATCAGTGAACCGGGACTAGACAATGAGCAGTTCTTC.

The chain carries TRBV6-1 and TRBJ2-1; TRBD2 matches 9 bases. The length of the CDR3 is 15 residues. Germline assignment: CDR1 MNHNS and CDR2 SASEGT. Trimming at V came to 5 bases and at J to 12 bases, leaving 14 bases not matched to a gene. DNA of the CDR3: TGTGCCAGCAGTCCTCGGACCAGCGGGAGGCATGGGCAGTTCTTC. Amino acids: CASSPRTSGRHGQFF.

For this clonotype: The CDR3 end shows no conserved phenylalanine or tryptophan, and so a read error is likely. This chain links TRBV29-1 with TRBJ2-3; perhaps TRBD2 as D (5 bases). The germline gives CDR1 SQVTM, CDR2 ANQGSEA. The CDR3 sequence is 15 residues long. CDR3 amino acids: CSLEVRQRGTDTQYY. The CDR3, as DNA: TGCAGCCTTGAAGTTCGGCAGCGAGGGACAGATACGCAGTATTAT.

Concerning this clonotype itself: This CDR3 fails to terminate in the conserved phenylalanine or tryptophan, so it likely reflects a read error. No DNA is shown, since the ends of the CDR3 on it are uncertain; the CDR3 is the one TCRdb lists. The chain joins TRBV5-4 to TRBJ2-7. Germline V gives CDR1 SGHNT, CDR2 YYREEE (reference sequence). From its first to its last residue, the CDR3 has 13 amino acids. CDR3 region: CASILQGFYEQYL.

Details on this clonotype: One base away lies a much larger clone, so this may be a sequencing read error. The chain combines TRBV5-6 with TRBJ1-4, with D unresolved. V was clipped by 3 bases and J by 4 bases, with 19 bases between them. CDR1 and CDR2 from the germline V gene are SGHDT and YYEEEE. The length of the CDR3 is 17 residues. The CDR3 coding sequence is TGTGCCAGCAGCTCCCTGGGTCCAGGACTGTTTAATGAAAAACTGTTTTTT. This sequence encodes CASSSLGPGLFNEKLFF.

Of note for this clonotype: The final CDR3 position lacks the conserved phenylalanine or tryptophan, pointing to a likely read error. The J gene is TRBJ1-6, the V gene TRBV11-1; weak D call: TRBD1 (5 bases). This CDR3 has 13 amino acids. Trimming took off 2 bases at V and 13 bases at J, with 12 bases between the two ends. Germline V lookup: CDR1 SGHAT, CDR2 FQDESV (reference sequence). CDR3 nucleotide sequence: TGTGCCAGCAGCTTAAAAGGGGACTCGCCCCTCCACTTA. This translates into CASSLKGDSPLHL.